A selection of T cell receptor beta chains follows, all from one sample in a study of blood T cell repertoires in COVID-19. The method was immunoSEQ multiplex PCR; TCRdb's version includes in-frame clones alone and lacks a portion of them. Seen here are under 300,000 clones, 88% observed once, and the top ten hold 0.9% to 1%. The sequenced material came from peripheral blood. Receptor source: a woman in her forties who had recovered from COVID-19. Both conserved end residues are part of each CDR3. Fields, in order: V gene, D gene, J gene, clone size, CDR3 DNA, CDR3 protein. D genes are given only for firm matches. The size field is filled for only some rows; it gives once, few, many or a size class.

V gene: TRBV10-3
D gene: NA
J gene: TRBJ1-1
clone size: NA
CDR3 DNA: TGTGCCATCAGTGACAGGGTTGGTGAAGCTTTCTTT
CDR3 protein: CAISDRVGEAFF

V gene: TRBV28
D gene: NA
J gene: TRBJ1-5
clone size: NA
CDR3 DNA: TGTGCCAGCACCCAAGGGGCGGTCCAGCCCCAGCATTTT
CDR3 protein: CASTQGAVQPQHF

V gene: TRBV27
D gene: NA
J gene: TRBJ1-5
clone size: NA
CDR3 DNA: TGTGCCAGCAGTTTACCGGGAGGTCGGGGGGTTCAGCCCCAGCATTTT
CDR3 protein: CASSLPGGRGVQPQHF

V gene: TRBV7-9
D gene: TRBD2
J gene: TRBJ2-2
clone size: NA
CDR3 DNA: TGTGCCAGCAGCCCGGGGGGGGGCCCCCGCCGGTCCGGGGAGCTGTTTTTT
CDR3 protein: CASSPGGGPRRSGELFF

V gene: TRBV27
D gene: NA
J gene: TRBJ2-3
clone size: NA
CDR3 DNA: TGTGCCAGCAGTCCGGACACCCTCTACACAGATACGCAGTATTTT
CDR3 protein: CASSPDTLYTDTQYF

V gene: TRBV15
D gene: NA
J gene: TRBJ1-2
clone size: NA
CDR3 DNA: TGTGCCACCAGCAGAGTACAGGAGATTCATGGCTACACCTTC
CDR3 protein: CATSRVQEIHGYTF

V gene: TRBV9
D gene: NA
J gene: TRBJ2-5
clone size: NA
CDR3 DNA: TGTGCCAGCAGCGTAGGGGGCGCGCAGACCCAGTACTTC
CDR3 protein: CASSVGGAQTQYF

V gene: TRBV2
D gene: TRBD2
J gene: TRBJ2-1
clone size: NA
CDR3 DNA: TGTGCCACCTGGACGGGACTAGCCCCGGGCGGGCAGTTCTTC
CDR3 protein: CATWTGLAPGGQFF

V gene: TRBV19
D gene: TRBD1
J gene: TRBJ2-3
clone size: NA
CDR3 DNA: TGTGCCAGTAGACAGACAGGGAGTTCAGATACGCAGTATTTT
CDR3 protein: CASRQTGSSDTQYF

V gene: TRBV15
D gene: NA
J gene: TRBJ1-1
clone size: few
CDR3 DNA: TGTGCCACCTGGGGGCCCGGGACACCGAACACTGAAGCTTTCTTT
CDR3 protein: CATWGPGTPNTEAFF

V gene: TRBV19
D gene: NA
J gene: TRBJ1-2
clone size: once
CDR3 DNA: TGTGCCAGTAGGGACTCGCAGGGGTCTGGTGGCTACACCTTC
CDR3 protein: CASRDSQGSGGYTF

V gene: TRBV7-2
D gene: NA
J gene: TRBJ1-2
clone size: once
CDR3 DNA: TGTGCCAGCAGCTTAGCGCGGGGGGGGGAAACCTATGGCTACACCTTC
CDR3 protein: CASSLARGGETYGYTF

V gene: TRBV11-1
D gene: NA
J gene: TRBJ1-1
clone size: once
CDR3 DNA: TGTGCCAGCAGCCCCCGGGGGGGAGGTTGGACTGAAGCTTTCTTT
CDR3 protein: CASSPRGGGWTEAFF

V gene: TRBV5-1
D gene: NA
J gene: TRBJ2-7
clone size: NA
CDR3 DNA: TGCGCCAGCAGCTTGGGACAGGCTTATAACGAGCAGTACTTC
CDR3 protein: CASSLGQAYNEQYF

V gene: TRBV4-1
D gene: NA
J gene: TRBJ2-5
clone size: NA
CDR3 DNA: TGCGCCAGCAGCCAAGATGGGGCCCGGAATACCCAAGAGACCCAGTACTTC
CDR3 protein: CASSQDGARNTQETQYF

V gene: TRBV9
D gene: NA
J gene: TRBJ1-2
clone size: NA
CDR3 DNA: TGTGCCAGCAGCGTAGACGAGAACTATGGCTACACCTTC
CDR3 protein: CASSVDENYGYTF

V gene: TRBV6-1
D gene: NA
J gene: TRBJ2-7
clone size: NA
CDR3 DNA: TGTGCCAGCAGTGAAGGACAGGTCTACGAGCAGTACTTC
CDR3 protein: CASSEGQVYEQYF

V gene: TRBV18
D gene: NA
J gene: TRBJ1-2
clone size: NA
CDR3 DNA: TGTGCCAGCTCCCCTCCTCGGGGAGGGGGGGGCTATGGCTACACCTTC
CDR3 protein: CASSPPRGGGGYGYTF

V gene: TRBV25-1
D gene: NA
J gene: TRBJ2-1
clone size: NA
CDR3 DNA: TGTGCCAGCAGTGAAGCGGGGGCCAAAGCCTACAATGAGCAGTTCTTC
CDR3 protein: CASSEAGAKAYNEQFF

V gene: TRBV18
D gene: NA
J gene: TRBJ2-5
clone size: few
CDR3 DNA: TGTGCCAGCTCACCACCGACCTTGCGGGAGACCCAGTACTTC
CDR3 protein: CASSPPTLRETQYF

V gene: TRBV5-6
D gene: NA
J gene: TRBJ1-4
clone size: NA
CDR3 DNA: TGTGCCAGCAGCTTGGGGGGGACAAGGAGTGAAAAACTGTTTTTT
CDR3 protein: CASSLGGTRSEKLFF

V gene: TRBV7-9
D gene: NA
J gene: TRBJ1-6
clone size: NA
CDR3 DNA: TGTGCCAGCAGCCCAGGGAGGTTTCGGCCCCTCCACTTT
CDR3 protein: CASSPGRFRPLHF

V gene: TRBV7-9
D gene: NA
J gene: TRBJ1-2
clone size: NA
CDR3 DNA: TGTGCCAGCAGCTCCGGGGGGGCCGTCTCAGGCTACACCTTC
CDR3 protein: CASSSGGAVSGYTF

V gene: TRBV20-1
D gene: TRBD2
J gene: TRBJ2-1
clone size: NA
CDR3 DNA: TGCAGTGCTAGTGGTCTTCGGGCTAGCGGGAGGGTGGTCAATGAGCAGTTCTTC
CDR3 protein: CSASGLRASGRVVNEQFF

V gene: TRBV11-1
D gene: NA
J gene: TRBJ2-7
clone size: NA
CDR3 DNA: TGTGCCAGCAGCCCGGGGAATGGCCCACTCCACGAGCAGTACTTC
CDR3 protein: CASSPGNGPLHEQYF